This T cell receptor beta chain comes out of a study of HIV-infected patients and healthy controls (dated by TCRdb to between 2014 and 2016). Study-level background: After three months of therapy, CD4 counts in about 85% of the 16 patients increased to a modest but significant degree while remaining below normal ranges. No consistent shift in CD8 counts was seen during early therapy, whereas a slight rise was seen in the CD4:CD8 ratio. After a further year of therapy, viral load was undetectable in all patients, having already become undetectable in 11 of 16 patients by the second bleed. Overall T-cell lymphocytopenia was not observed in the patients, and no significant difference from controls was found in total CDR3 counts per chain. Whether deep TCR repertoire sequencing of small blood samples from HIV patients could capture immune perturbation and reconstitution was tested in the study. Overall results and qualifications from the work: In size-matched repertoire data, the apparent post-therapy recovery of the Gini index in HIV-infected patients was not replicated. The pairing of alpha and beta chains was not determined in the samples. Slight age and sex profile differences between the study cohorts did not explain the observed diversity differences. Alpha-chain CDR3s from MAIT cells appeared at high frequency in healthy controls but were severely depleted in HIV+ repertoires. Healthy control repertoires showed roughly threefold more distinct CDR3s and higher Shannon diversity than untreated HIV+ repertoires. Eight alpha and eight beta V genes showed significantly different mean usage between HIV-infected patients and controls. HIV-infected repertoires had significantly higher mean Gini indices than controls, possibly reflecting oligoclonality. Rare events from HIV-infected data received too much weight under size-matching, and comparisons were complicated by unequal numbers of distinct sequences between patients and controls. Donor HLA types were not determined in the study. The use of whole blood limited sequencing depth and precluded separation of the dynamics of distinct T-cell subpopulations. A major limit on how widely the findings apply, in the view of the authors, was that only sixteen HIV-infected individuals were processed. More CDR3s were shared between individuals among healthy controls than among HIV+ patients, as measured by Jaccard index and by the count of highly shared sequences. HIV-associated CDR3s exhibited a significant reduction in frequency during therapy, whereas CMV-associated CDR3s exhibited no significant change, although the majority increased in frequency.

By sample share, this clonotype is medium-sized (0.01 to 0.1%). The antigen it binds to is not known. No much larger clone exists at a distance of one base, and base qualities are not known. From V the trimming removes 4 bases and from J it removes 2 bases, while the gene matches leave 4 bases of the junction unaccounted for. From the cysteine up to the phenylalanine, the CDR3 has a length of 14 residues. The CDR3 DNA has 42 bases and is translated from base 1. CDR1 and CDR2 (MGHDK, SYGVNS) derive from the germline V gene. SuperScript III was used to reverse transcribe 500 ng RNA with primers targeting the alpha and beta constant regions. Separate alpha and beta chain libraries were made by chain-specific third strand synthesis with multiplexing indices. The protocol used a single primer pair to amplify all rearrangements within a chain, which avoided primer bias, and attached molecular barcodes to each cDNA molecule. The SP2 sequencing primer site and a random hexamer were carried on a 5' RACE adapter, to which purified cDNA was joined by T4 RNA Ligase 1. Second strand synthesis was primed from the SP2 site with Phusion polymerase, using slow temperature ramps to favor optimal annealing. Each molecule's 12-nucleotide barcode consisted of two random hexamer sequences, both added before amplification and joined together. P5 and P7 adapter elements plus a second index were added in a short first PCR, which was followed by an approximately 23-cycle amplification PCR with P5s and P7 primers. Libraries received roughly 28 PCR cycles in total, were quantified on a Qubit, sized on a Bioanalyzer, and diluted to 4 nM. Sequencing of the normalized libraries was performed on an Illumina MiSeq with 2 x 250 paired-end kits. Reverse transcription reactions underwent purification over MinElute columns, with elution into around 9.4 ul Tris-Cl. Adapter ligations were incubated for about 22 hours at 16 degrees C and subsequently purified with AMPure XP beads at a 1:1 ratio. In the paper's pipeline: A modified Decombinator that output V, J, insert and barcode information was used to process the demultiplexed FASTQ files. Sequences that shared a barcode but differed from the dominant sequence were discarded as errors, and original cDNA molecules were estimated by counting barcodes clustered at Levenshtein distance 3. For downstream analyses, the R packages ineq, vegan, igraph and RCytoscape were used, along with IMGT nomenclature and CDR3 definitions. V gene usage was computed over distinct sequences, each TCR counted once to avoid skew from clonal expansion. Similarity networks connected unique CDR3 amino acid sequences within a donor whenever two sequences differed by a single Levenshtein edit. Published HIV-specific CDR3s (around 83 alpha, fewer than 900 beta) and CMV-specific CDR3s (about 13 alpha, 200 to 300 beta) were assembled and queried against the repertoires. Random subsampling to size-matched repertoires demonstrated that the decreased diversity in patients did not result from their lower sequence numbers. TCRdb cleaned the public reads at Q25 with fastp, built clones with MiXCR and kept in-frame beta chains. Rows matching on CDR3 protein sequence are summarized as one entry with the most common DNA and genes. TCRdb's processing, not the study's, gives the V and J calls here. The sample includes roughly 6,000 distinct CDR3 sequences, with roughly 10% observed a single time. The ten most abundant clones make up roughly an eighth of the sample.

Since whole blood was used without any cell fractionation, the repertoire reflected all peripheral T cells in unsorted form. For RNA extraction, an approximately 2.5 ml sample of peripheral blood was drawn into Tempus tubes. HIV-infected adults who had not yet received antiretroviral therapy and were about to begin treatment were enrolled, with the first sixteen eligible patients processed. Treatment interruptions were among the grounds for excluding patients from enrollment, as were febrile or AIDS-related illness, tumors, hepatitis B or C coinfection, immunomodulatory therapy and recent vaccination. Residual genomic DNA was removed with the TURBO-DNase kit and globin mRNA was depleted with GLOBINclear. Pretreatment blood from HIV-infected patients was collected just before antiretroviral therapy was started.

The chain joins TRBV25-1 to TRBJ2-5; 7 bases in the middle match TRBD2. The specimen comprised blood, sampled before antiretroviral therapy. This TCR was recovered from an adult with HIV infection. For the CDR3, the sequence is CASSGRDYQETQYF. The base sequence is TGTGCCAGCAGTGGCCGGGACTATCAAGAGACCCAGTACTTC.